Below, 5 T cell receptor beta chains from the same sample are listed, as sequenced in a study of control samples from healthy donors and cancer patients. The protocol was immunoSEQ multiplex PCR, while the TCRdb copy is restricted to in-frame clones and leaves out a portion. The table lists over 150,000 clones, more than 90% of them singletons, with roughly 1.5% in the top ten. The sample was blood. Receptors were obtained from a man between 25 and 39 years old in good health.

The chain employs TRBV19 and TRBJ1-1, with 11 nucleotides matching TRBD1. CDR3 size: 14 residues. Trimming at V came to 6 bases and at J to 7 bases, leaving 7 bases not matched to a gene. The V gene's germline CDR1 is LNHDA and CDR2 SQIVND (reference sequence). CDR3 sequence reads: CASSRTGGWGEAFF. Written as DNA, the CDR3 is TGTGCCAGTAGCCGGACAGGGGGCTGGGGTGAAGCTTTCTTT. Full variable domain (remainder filled in from reference TRBV19 and TRBJ1-1): DGGITQSPKYLFRKEGQNVTLSCEQNLNHDAMYWYRQDPGQGLRLIYYSQIVNDFQKGDIAEGYSVSREKKESFPLTVTSAQKNPTAFYLCASSRTGGWGEAFFGQGTRLTVV.

V usage is TRBV2 and J usage is TRBJ2-1; the match to TRBD2 covers 8 bases. The V and J ends lost 6 bases and 9 bases, in that order; junction bases with no gene match: 13. Germline V gives CDR1 SNHLY, CDR2 FYNNEI. This CDR3 spans 15 amino acids. As DNA, the CDR3 is TGTGCCAGCAGCCGCCTGGGCGGGGGGCGCATTGAGCAGTTCTTC. It specifies CASSRLGGGRIEQFF.

V and J are TRBV4-2 and TRBJ1-5, with unresolved D. V gave up 0 bases and J gave up 3 bases, with 6 bases separating them. Germline values: CDR1 LGHNA, CDR2 YNFKEQ. The length of the CDR3 is 14 residues. CDR3 nucleotide sequence: TGTGCCAGCAGCCAAGACCTTCACAATCAGCCCCAGCATTTT. Translation gives CASSQDLHNQPQHF.

V is TRBV12-3 or TRBV12-4 and J is TRBJ1-1; no reliable D call. The CDR3 runs 13 residues. V was trimmed by 6 bases and J by 1 base, leaving 9 bases between them. CDR3: CASRARANTEAFF. The CDR3 DNA reads TGTGCCAGCAGGGCGAGGGCGAACACTGAAGCTTTCTTT.

This clone was seen only once. This chain connects TRBV20-1 to TRBJ2-1, with TRBD2 matching 7 bases. Germline CDR1 DFQATT, CDR2 SNEGSKA (reference sequence). The CDR3 has 14 amino acids. The V and J ends lost 3 bases and 1 base, in that order; junction bases with no gene match: 3. The CDR3: CSASRDYSYNEQFF. CDR3 sequence (DNA): TGCAGTGCTAGTCGGGACTATTCCTACAATGAGCAGTTCTTC.